This T cell receptor (beta chain) was observed in a study of T cells in Graves' hyperthyroidism and ophthalmopathy. Criteria for exclusion of patients were uncontrolled infection, other autoimmune disease, pregnancy or lactation. Clinical symptoms, serum thyroxine, TRAb, thyroid ultrasound and orbital computed tomography established diagnosis. This CDR3 has 15 residues. Germline CDR1 MNHNS, CDR2 SASEGT. V dropped 6 bases and J dropped 5 bases, with 16 bases sitting between them. General study points: The model forecast ophthalmopathy, anticipating it by a median around 6.9 months before onset. Stable hyperthyroidism and ophthalmopathy were separated using 13 V-J signatures.

This clonotype was seen a handful of times. Its cognate antigen is unknown. The CDR3 regions of TCR beta were amplified from RNA transcripts. TCR CDR3 regions were first amplified by RT-PCR with HTBI primers. TCRdb processed the multiplex PCR reads anew with MiXCR; each CDR3 protein has one entry. The table includes roughly 400,000 distinct CDR3 sequences, roughly 25% detected once. The clonotype was recovered from a man aged 50 to 59 with Graves' hyperthyroidism. The sample taken for sequencing was blood. The V and J genes are TRBV6-1 and TRBJ1-4, with D perhaps matching TRBD1 (5 bases). CDR3 DNA: TGTGCCAGCAGGATCCTATGGGGGTCCAATGAAAAACTGTTTTTT. Amino acids: CASRILWGSNEKLFF.